Below, 28 T cell receptor beta chains from the same sample are listed, as sequenced in a study of T cell responses to AZD1222 COVID-19 vaccine. Sequencing used immunoSEQ multiplex PCR; TCRdb keeps in-frame clones, though not all of them. The sample shows roughly 99,000 clones, around nine tenths of them seen only once. The input for sequencing was peripheral blood, taken 28 days after the second AZD1222 dose. The receptors originated from an adult who received the AZD1222 COVID-19 vaccine.

The CDR3 DNA is TGTGCCAGCAGTTATCGTCAGGGGGCTCATTCACCCCTCCACTTT. Amino acids: CASSYRQGAHSPLHF. J is TRBJ1-6 and V is TRBV6-5, with 8 bases matching TRBD1. Unmatched junction bases numbered 6, after V lost 3 bases and J lost 8 bases. The CDR3 spans 15 residues. Looked up from germline, CDR1 is MNHEY and CDR2 is SVGAGI.

The V call is TRBV10-3, the J call TRBJ1-5, with 8 bases matching TRBD1. V shed 4 bases and J 3 bases; nucleotides not matched to a gene: 5. The CDR3 covers 15 residues. CDR1 is ENHRY and CDR2 is SYGVKD in the germline V gene. The CDR3 loop reads CAISGTGRNNQPQHF. In DNA, the CDR3 is TGTGCCATCAGTGGGACAGGGAGGAACAATCAGCCCCAGCATTTT.

The chain couples TRBV12-3 or TRBV12-4 to TRBJ2-7; D is possibly TRBD1 (6 bases). This CDR3 contains 11 residues. Trimming removed 5 bases at V and 5 bases at J, with 7 bases between. Here the CDR3 DNA reads TGTGCCAGCAGTAACAGGGACGAGCAGTACTTC. Protein sequence: CASSNRDEQYF.

This clone was observed a handful of times. This sequence joins TRBV5-1 and TRBJ1-1, with D tentatively TRBD1 (5 bases). The CDR3 totals 14 residues. V shed 4 bases and J shed 4 bases, with 14 bases lying between them. Germline V lookup: CDR1 SGHRS, CDR2 YFSETQ. This CDR3 is CASSVAGHPTEAFF. CDR3 nucleotides: TGCGCCAGCAGCGTCGCCGGACACCCCACTGAAGCTTTCTTT. The full variable domain, with the rest looked up from reference TRBV5-1 and TRBJ1-1, is KAGVTQTPRYLIKTRGQQVTLSCSPISGHRSVSWYQQTPGQGLQFLFEYFSETQRNKGNFPGRFSGRQFSNSRSEMNVSTLELGDSALYLCASSVAGHPTEAFFGQGTRLTVV.

The rearrangement links TRBV2 to TRBJ2-1; possibly TRBD1 or TRBD2 for D (5 bases each). Germline lookup yields CDR1 SNHLY and CDR2 FYNNEI. The CDR3 extends over 13 amino acids. The V and J ends lost 6 bases and 9 bases respectively, with 15 bases between them. CDR3 protein: CASSGTFLGEQFF. CDR3 coding DNA: TGTGCCAGCAGCGGGACGTTTTTAGGTGAGCAGTTCTTC.

In regard to this clone: A read error may account for a junction end that differs from germline. The rearrangement joins TRBV6-5 to TRBJ2-3, with D possibly being TRBD2 (5 bases). The CDR3 contains 15 residues. Germline values: CDR1 MNHEY, CDR2 SVGAGI. CDR3 nucleotide sequence: TGTGCCAGCAGTTACTCGAGGGTGGGCACCGATACGCAGTATTTT. The encoded protein is CASSYSRVGTDTQYF.

A few counts support this clone. The CDR3 is CASSLARAIYNEQFF. The CDR3 DNA is TGTGCCAGCAGCTTAGCCAGGGCGATCTACAATGAGCAGTTCTTC. The chain couples TRBV7-2 to TRBJ2-1; D is possibly TRBD1 (5 bases). The V end lost 0 bases, the J end lost 3 bases, and 9 bases lay between the germline ends. CDR1 SGHTA and CDR2 FQGNSA come from the germline V gene. The CDR3 is made up of 15 amino acids.

J is TRBJ1-2 and V is TRBV27, with D maybe TRBD1 (5 bases). V was shortened by 0 bases and J by 4 bases, with 15 bases between the two germline ends. The germline gives CDR1 MNHEY, CDR2 SMNVEV (reference sequence). The CDR3 has 16 amino acids. The CDR3 DNA is TGTGCCAGCAGTTTATCGAGTGGGGGGGTGGCCTATGGCTACACCTTC. Its translation: CASSLSSGGVAYGYTF.

Only one count was recorded for this clone. The chain employs TRBV10-1 and TRBJ2-7; possibly TRBD2 for D (6 bases). This CDR3 is built from 12 residues. CDR1 WNHNN and CDR2 SYGVQD come from the germline V gene (reference sequence). The V end was cut by 0 bases, the J end by 6 bases, with 6 bases between. The DNA of the CDR3 is TGCGCCAGCAGTGAGTCGGGACTCGAGCAGTACTTC. Amino acid sequence: CASSESGLEQYF.

This chain links TRBV30 with TRBJ1-6; the D is unclear. This CDR3 is built from 14 residues. Germline CDR1 GTSNPN, CDR2 SVGIG (reference sequence). Trimming pared 1 base from V and 6 bases from J, leaving 10 bases between. CDR3 sequence reads: CAWSARVSNSPLHF. CDR3 nucleotides: TGTGCCTGGAGTGCTCGGGTTTCTAATTCACCCCTCCACTTT. Full variable domain (missing parts from reference TRBV30 and TRBJ1-6): SQTIHQWPATLVQPVGSPLSLECTVEGTSNPNLYWYRQAAGRGLQLLFYSVGIGQISSEVPQNLSASRPQDRQFILSSKKLLLSDSGFYLCAWSARVSNSPLHFGNGTRLTVT.

This chain connects TRBV28 to TRBJ1-2, with a tentative D call TRBD1 (5 bases). This CDR3 is built from 13 residues. Germline V gene data show CDR1 as MDHEN and CDR2 as SYDVKM. Trimming removed 3 bases at V and 3 bases at J, with 8 bases between. CDR3 coding DNA: TGTGCCAGCAGTTTGGCACAGGACTATGGCTACACCTTC. Its translation is CASSLAQDYGYTF.

V is TRBV20-1 and J is TRBJ1-2; D is uncertain. Germline loops: CDR1 DFQATT, CDR2 SNEGSKA (reference sequence). V was trimmed by 4 bases and J by 8 bases, leaving 2 bases between them. The length of the CDR3 is 8 residues. CDR3 sequence: CSATGYTF. The CDR3 DNA reads as TGCAGTGCTACCGGCTACACCTTC.

This clone was detected once. This chain connects TRBV7-8 to TRBJ1-1, with D hard to call. The length of the CDR3 is 15 residues. Germline CDR1 is SGHVS and CDR2 is FQNEAQ. Trimming took off 5 bases at V and 1 base at J, with 14 bases between the two ends. Written as DNA, the CDR3 is TGTGCCAGCAGCGTTGCCTGGGGTCAGAACACTGAAGCTTTCTTT. The encoded protein is CASSVAWGQNTEAFF.

The chain's CDR3 is CASSRPGLAGNTDTQYF. The CDR3 DNA reads TGTGCCAGCAGTCGGCCTGGACTAGCGGGGAACACAGATACGCAGTATTTT. The rearrangement joins TRBV2 to TRBJ2-3, with 12 bases that match TRBD2. CDR1 and CDR2 from the germline V gene are SNHLY and FYNNEI. V lost 5 bases to trimming and J lost 2 bases; unmatched junction nucleotides: 8. The CDR3 runs to 17 residues. Full variable domain (rest looked up from reference TRBV2 and TRBJ2-3): EPEVTQTPSHQVTQMGQEVILRCVPISNHLYFYWYRQILGQKVEFLVSFYNNEISEKSEIFDDQFSVERPDGSNFTLKIRSTKLEDSAMYFCASSRPGLAGNTDTQYFGPGTRLTVL.

The chain carries TRBV5-1 and TRBJ1-1, with 8 bases matching TRBD1. The J segment lost 3 bases and the V segment lost 8 bases, leaving 15 bases of the junction unmatched. This CDR3 comprises 16 residues. Germline assignment: CDR1 SGHRS and CDR2 YFSETQ. The CDR3 nucleotides are TGCGCCAGTTTTCTGGGTCCAGGGGGCATGGACACTGAAGCTTTCTTT. This codes for CASFLGPGGMDTEAFF. Full variable domain (outside the CDR3, taken from reference TRBV5-1 and TRBJ1-1): KAGVTQTPRYLIKTRGQQVTLSCSPISGHRSVSWYQQTPGQGLQFLFEYFSETQRNKGNFPGRFSGRQFSNSRSEMNVSTLELGDSALYLCASFLGPGGMDTEAFFGQGTRLTVV.

J is TRBJ2-7 and V is TRBV27, with TRBD1 matching over 9 bases. The CDR3 loop spans 13 amino acids. The germline V gene encodes CDR1 MNHEY and CDR2 SMNVEV (reference sequence). V dropped 4 bases and J dropped 5; count of bases not matched to a gene: 3. CDR3 region: CASSYRGPNEQYF. Written as DNA, the CDR3 is TGTGCCAGCAGTTACAGGGGGCCGAACGAGCAGTACTTC.

The J gene is TRBJ2-3, the V gene TRBV5-4; possible D gene TRBD2, 5 bases. V dropped 7 bases and J dropped 4 bases, with 10 bases sitting between them. The length of the CDR3 is 12 residues. Germline lookup yields CDR1 SGHNT and CDR2 YYREEE (reference sequence). The DNA of the CDR3 is TGTGCCAGCCCCTTGAGGGCAGATACGCAGTATTTT. Its translation is CASPLRADTQYF.

The CDR3 nucleotides are TGTGCCAGCAGTGACTCGATCAGTGGGGCGCAGTATTTT. Translation: CASSDSISGAQYF. This chain connects TRBV6-4 to TRBJ2-3; no clear D. The germline V gene encodes CDR1 MRHNA and CDR2 SNTAGT. The V and J ends lost 0 bases and 10 bases respectively, with 11 bases between them. This CDR3 region has 13 residues.

The CDR3 bases are TGTGCCAGCAGTTTCTTTTCCGGGACAGTCGCCTACGAGCAGTACTTC. As protein: CASSFFSGTVAYEQYF. This chain joins TRBV6-5 and TRBJ2-7; 7 bases match TRBD1. Germline CDR1 and CDR2: MNHEY and SVGAGI. The CDR3 has 16 amino acids. The V gene end was trimmed by 4 bases and the J gene end by 2 bases; junction bases not matched to a gene: 11.

This clone was counted once. The CDR3 spells CASSQTSGPTEQYF. The CDR3, as DNA: TGTGCCAGCAGTCAGACTAGCGGTCCTACAGAGCAGTACTTC. This rearrangement joins TRBV6-5 to TRBJ2-7; 9 bases are a match to TRBD2. J was trimmed by 7 bases and V by 5 bases; bases with no gene match: 9. Germline V CDR1 and CDR2: MNHEY, SVGAGI. This CDR3 region has 14 residues.

The rearrangement joins TRBV4-1 to TRBJ2-7, with D possibly matching TRBD1 (6 bases). V lost 1 base and J 2 bases, leaving 15 bases between the germline ends. Germline CDR1 is MGHRA and CDR2 is YSYEKL. There are 16 residues in the CDR3. CDR3: CASSQGPTGIPYEQYF. The CDR3 region has the DNA TGCGCCAGCAGCCAAGGGCCTACAGGGATCCCCTACGAGCAGTACTTC.

This chain links TRBV6-5 with TRBJ1-1; perhaps TRBD1 as D (5 bases). The germline V gene encodes CDR1 MNHEY and CDR2 SVGAGI. V lost 6 bases and J lost 4, with 12 bases in between. The CDR3 extends over 13 amino acids. CDR3 sequence reads: CASSPGHLTEAFF. CDR3 DNA: TGTGCCAGCAGCCCAGGACACCTCACTGAAGCTTTCTTT.

The chain links TRBV27 to TRBJ1-1, with D perhaps TRBD1 (5 bases). Germline-derived CDR1 and CDR2 are MNHEY and SMNVEV (reference sequence). This CDR3 comprises 14 residues. V was clipped by 2 bases and J by 1 base, with 8 bases between them. The CDR3 region has the DNA TGTGCCAGCAGTTTAAGGACACGGAACACTGAAGCTTTCTTT. Amino acid sequence: CASSLRTRNTEAFF.

The rearrangement links TRBV6-5 to TRBJ2-7; 8 bases agree with TRBD1. With V trimmed by 7 bases and J by 2 bases, 7 bases remained unmatched. The CDR3 loop spans 14 amino acids. Germline V gene sequence: CDR1 MNHEY, CDR2 SVGAGI. The CDR3 loop reads CASKDQGATYEQYF. CDR3 nucleotides: TGTGCCAGCAAGGACCAGGGGGCCACCTACGAGCAGTACTTC.

V and J are TRBV7-9 and TRBJ1-2; 7 bases align to TRBD1. This CDR3 is 13 amino acids long. The V and J ends lost 2 bases and 5 bases, in that order; junction bases with no gene match: 2. CDR1 and CDR2 (germline): SEHNR, FQNEAQ (reference sequence). The DNA for the CDR3 is TGTGCCAGCAGCTTATCAGGGGGGTATGGCTACACCTTC. Translated, it gives CASSLSGGYGYTF.

V gene TRBV3-1 (or the pseudogene TRBV3-2) combines with J gene TRBJ1-1, with TRBD1 matching 9 bases. The CDR3 spans 19 residues. The germline V gene encodes CDR1 LGHDT and CDR2 YNNKEL (reference sequence). J lost 0 bases, V lost 0 bases, and 11 bases had no gene match. Here the CDR3 DNA reads TGTGCCAGCAGCCAAGAATACCCCGGGACAGGGAATGTGAACACTGAAGCTTTCTTT. Its protein is CASSQEYPGTGNVNTEAFF.

The V and J genes are TRBV7-2 and TRBJ2-2; 7 bases align to TRBD1. Germline V lookup: CDR1 SGHTA, CDR2 FQGNSA. The CDR3 consists of 15 residues. Trimming removed 4 bases from V and 3 bases from J; junction bases left unmatched: 5. CDR3 sequence reads: CASSSGQPYTGELFF. For the CDR3, the DNA is TGTGCCAGCAGCTCGGGACAGCCCTACACCGGGGAGCTGTTTTTT.

The chain employs TRBV25-1 and TRBJ2-3; D remains unclear. The CDR3 is 15 amino acids. Trimming stripped 3 bases from V and 0 bases from J, with 10 bases between. Looked up from germline, CDR1 is MGHDK and CDR2 is SYGVNS. The DNA for the CDR3 is TGTGCCAGCAGTGACCAAAGGTCTAGCACAGATACGCAGTATTTT. This gives the protein CASSDQRSSTDTQYF.